This record concerns one T cell receptor (beta chain) sequence. What it recognizes is unknown. The source of the sample is a study of blood T cells in healthy people across ages. A second PCR of roughly 6 to 12 cycles used a sample-barcoded 5' primer and a J-beta primer mix. TCRdb passed the 5' RACE reads through MiXCR, listing each CDR3 protein once. This sample yields hundreds of thousands of distinct CDR3 sequences, of which around half are seen a single time; around a third belongs to the top ten. Study-level results: Roughly linear age-related decline in beta diversity appeared, significant by age roughly 40.

V was cut by 2 bases and J by 0 bases, with 7 bases left in between. CDR1 is LGHDT and CDR2 is YNNKEL in the germline V gene (reference sequence). The CDR3 consists of 14 residues. The TCR comes from a woman aged 60-75 years in good health. This chain connects TRBV3-1 to TRBJ1-1; D is undetermined. The specimen was blood. In nucleotides, the CDR3 is TGTGCCAGCAGCCAACCCAAGATGAACACTGAAGCTTTCTTT. Protein product: CASSQPKMNTEAFF.